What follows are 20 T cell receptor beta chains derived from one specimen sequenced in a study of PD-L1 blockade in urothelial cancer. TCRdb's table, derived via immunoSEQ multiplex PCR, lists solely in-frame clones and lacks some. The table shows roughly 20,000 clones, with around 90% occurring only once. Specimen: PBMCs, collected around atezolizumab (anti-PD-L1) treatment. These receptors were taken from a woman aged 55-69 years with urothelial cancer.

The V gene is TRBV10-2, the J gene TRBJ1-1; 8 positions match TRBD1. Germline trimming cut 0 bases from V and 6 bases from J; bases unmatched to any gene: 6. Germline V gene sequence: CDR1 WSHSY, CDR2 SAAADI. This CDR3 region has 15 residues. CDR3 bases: TGCGCCAGCAGTGAGTCCTGGACAGGGCCCGCTGAAGCTTTCTTT. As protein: CASSESWTGPAEAFF.

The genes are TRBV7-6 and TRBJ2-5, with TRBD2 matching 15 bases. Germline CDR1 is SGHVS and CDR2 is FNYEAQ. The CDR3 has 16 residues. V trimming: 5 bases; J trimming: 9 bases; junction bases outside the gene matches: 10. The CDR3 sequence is CASSGEPGLAGGAQYF. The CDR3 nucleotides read TGTGCCAGCAGCGGAGAGCCCGGACTAGCGGGAGGGGCCCAGTACTTC.

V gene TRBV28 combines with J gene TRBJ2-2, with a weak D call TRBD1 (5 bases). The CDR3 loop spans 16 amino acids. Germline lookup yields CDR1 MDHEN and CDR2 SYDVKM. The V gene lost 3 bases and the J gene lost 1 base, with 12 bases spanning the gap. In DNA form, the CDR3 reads TGTGCCAGCAGTTTTACCCGGACACGGAACACCGGGGAGCTGTTTTTT. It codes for CASSFTRTRNTGELFF.

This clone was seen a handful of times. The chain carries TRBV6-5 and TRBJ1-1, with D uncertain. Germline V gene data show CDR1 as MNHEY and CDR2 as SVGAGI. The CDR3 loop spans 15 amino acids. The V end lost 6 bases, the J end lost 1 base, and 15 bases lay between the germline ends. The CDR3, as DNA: TGTGCCAGCAGAAATGACCACAGCAGGAACACTGAAGCTTTCTTT. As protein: CASRNDHSRNTEAFF.

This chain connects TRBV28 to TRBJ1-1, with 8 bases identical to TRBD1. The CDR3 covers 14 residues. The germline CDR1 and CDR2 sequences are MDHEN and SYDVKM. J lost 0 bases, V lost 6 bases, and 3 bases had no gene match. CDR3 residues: CASRAGGVNTEAFF. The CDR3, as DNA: TGTGCCAGCAGGGCAGGGGGCGTGAACACTGAAGCTTTCTTT.

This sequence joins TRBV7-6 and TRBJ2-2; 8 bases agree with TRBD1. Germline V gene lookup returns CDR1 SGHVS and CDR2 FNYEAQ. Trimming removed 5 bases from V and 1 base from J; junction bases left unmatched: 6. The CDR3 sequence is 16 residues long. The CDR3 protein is CASSRLGQVNTGELFF. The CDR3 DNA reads TGTGCCAGCAGCCGATTGGGACAGGTGAACACCGGGGAGCTGTTTTTT. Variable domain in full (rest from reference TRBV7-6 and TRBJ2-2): GAGVSQSPRYKVTKRGQDVALRCDPISGHVSLYWYRQALGQGPEFLTYFNYEAQQDKSGLPNDRFSAERPEGSISTLTIQRTEQRDSAMYRCASSRLGQVNTGELFFGEGSRLTVL.

CDR3 sequence: CASSIRTVGAEKNIQYF. CDR3 bases: TGTGCCAGTAGTATCCGGACAGTGGGGGCTGAGAAAAACATTCAGTACTTC. The V call is TRBV19, the J call TRBJ2-4; tentative D call: TRBD1 (6 bases). Germline values: CDR1 LNHDA, CDR2 SQIVND (reference sequence). V was trimmed by 3 bases and J by 4 bases, leaving 19 bases between them. This CDR3 region has 17 residues.

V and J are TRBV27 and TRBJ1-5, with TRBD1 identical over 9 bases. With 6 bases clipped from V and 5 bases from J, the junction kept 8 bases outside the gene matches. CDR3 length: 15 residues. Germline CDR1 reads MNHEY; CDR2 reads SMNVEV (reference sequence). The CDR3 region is CASSPGTGLYQPQHF. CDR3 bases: TGTGCCAGCAGCCCCGGGACAGGGCTTTATCAGCCCCAGCATTTT.

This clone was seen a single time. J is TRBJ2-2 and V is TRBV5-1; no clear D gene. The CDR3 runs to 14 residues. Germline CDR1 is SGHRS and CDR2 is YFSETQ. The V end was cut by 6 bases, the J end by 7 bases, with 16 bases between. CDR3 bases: TGCGCCAGCAAAAACCGCACCGAGAGCGGGGAGCTGTTTTTT. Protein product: CASKNRTESGELFF.

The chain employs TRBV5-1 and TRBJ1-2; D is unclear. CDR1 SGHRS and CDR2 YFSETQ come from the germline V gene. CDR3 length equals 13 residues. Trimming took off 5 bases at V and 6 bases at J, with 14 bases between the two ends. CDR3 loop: CASRSSGSHGYTF. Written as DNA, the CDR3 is TGCGCCAGCAGATCATCAGGCTCCCATGGCTACACCTTC.

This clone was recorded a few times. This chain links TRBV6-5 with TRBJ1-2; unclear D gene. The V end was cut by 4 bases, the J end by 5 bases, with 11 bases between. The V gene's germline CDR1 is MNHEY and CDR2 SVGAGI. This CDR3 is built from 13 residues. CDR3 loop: CASSSVPGYGYTF. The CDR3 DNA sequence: TGTGCCAGCAGTTCCGTCCCGGGTTATGGCTACACCTTC.

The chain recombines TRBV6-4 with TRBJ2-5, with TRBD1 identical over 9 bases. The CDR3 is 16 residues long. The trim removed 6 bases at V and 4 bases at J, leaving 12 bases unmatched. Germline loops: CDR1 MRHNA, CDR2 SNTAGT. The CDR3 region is CASSPGQGLGGETQYF. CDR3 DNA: TGTGCCAGCAGCCCGGGACAGGGCCTGGGAGGAGAGACCCAGTACTTC.

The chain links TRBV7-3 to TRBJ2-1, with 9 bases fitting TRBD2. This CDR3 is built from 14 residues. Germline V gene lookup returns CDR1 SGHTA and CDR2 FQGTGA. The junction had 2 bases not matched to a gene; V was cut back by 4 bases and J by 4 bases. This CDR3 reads CASSSTSGYNEQFF. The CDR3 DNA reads TGTGCCAGCAGCTCCACTAGCGGGTACAATGAGCAGTTCTTC. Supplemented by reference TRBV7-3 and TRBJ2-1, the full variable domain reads GAGVSQTPSNKVTEKGKYVELRCDPISGHTALYWYRQSLGQGPEFLIYFQGTGAADDSGLPNDRFFAVRPEGSVSTLKIQRTERGDSAVYLCASSSTSGYNEQFFGPGTRLTVL.

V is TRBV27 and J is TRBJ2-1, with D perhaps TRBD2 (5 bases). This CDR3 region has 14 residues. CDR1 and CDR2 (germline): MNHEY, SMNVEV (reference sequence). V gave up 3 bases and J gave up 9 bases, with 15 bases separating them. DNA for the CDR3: TGTGCCAGCAGTTTTATGGCGGCGGGCGGTGAGCAGTTCTTC. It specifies CASSFMAAGGEQFF.

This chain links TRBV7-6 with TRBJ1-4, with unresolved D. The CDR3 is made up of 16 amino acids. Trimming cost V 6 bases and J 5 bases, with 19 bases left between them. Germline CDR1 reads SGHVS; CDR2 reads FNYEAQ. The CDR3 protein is CASRRGFGGKNEKLFF. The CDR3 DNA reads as TGTGCCAGCAGACGAGGCTTTGGAGGAAAGAATGAAAAACTGTTTTTT.

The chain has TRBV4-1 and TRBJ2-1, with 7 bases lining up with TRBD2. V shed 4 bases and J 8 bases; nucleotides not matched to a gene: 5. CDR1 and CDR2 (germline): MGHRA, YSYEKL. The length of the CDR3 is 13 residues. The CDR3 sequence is CASSREGRYEQFF. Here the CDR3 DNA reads TGCGCCAGCAGCCGGGAGGGCCGCTATGAGCAGTTCTTC.

The CDR3 loop reads CASSLGPGLVHSYEQYF. CDR3 DNA: TGCGCCAGCAGCTTGGGTCCGGGTCTAGTTCACTCCTACGAGCAGTACTTC. This sequence joins TRBV5-1 and TRBJ2-7, with unresolved D. In germline, CDR1 is SGHRS, CDR2 YFSETQ. This CDR3 has 17 residues. V was clipped by 0 bases and J by 0 bases, with 16 bases between them.

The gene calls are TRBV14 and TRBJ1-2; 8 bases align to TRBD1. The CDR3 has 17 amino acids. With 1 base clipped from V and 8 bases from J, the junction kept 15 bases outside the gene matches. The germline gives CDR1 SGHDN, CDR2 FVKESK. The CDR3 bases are TGTGCCAGCAGCCAAGGGGACAGGCCGAAGAGAGTGATGGGCTACACCTTC. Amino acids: CASSQGDRPKRVMGYTF.

This CDR3 is CASSDSGRPGNGYTF. The CDR3 nucleotides read TGTGCCAGCAGTGATTCAGGTCGACCCGGGAACGGCTACACCTTC. J is TRBJ1-2 and V is TRBV2, with unresolved D. CDR1 and CDR2 from the germline V gene are SNHLY and FYNNEI. Trimming pared 3 bases from V and 8 bases from J, leaving 19 bases between. This CDR3 has 15 residues.

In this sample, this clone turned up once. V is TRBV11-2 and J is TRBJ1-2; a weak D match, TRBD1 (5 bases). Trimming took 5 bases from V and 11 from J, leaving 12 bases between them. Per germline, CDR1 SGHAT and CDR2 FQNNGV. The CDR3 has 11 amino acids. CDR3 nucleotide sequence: TGTGCCAGCAGCCCCGGTGGGGGGTACACCTTC. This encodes CASSPGGGYTF.